This T cell receptor beta chain stems from a study of tumor and adjacent non-tumor tissue in lung cancer. This CDR3 contains 14 residues. In germline, CDR1 is SGHNT, CDR2 YENEEA. Deletions cut 8 bases from V and 10 bases from J, with 23 bases between. RNA was extracted from bulk tissue without any cell sorting. Chemotherapy-naive patients with new lung cancer underwent thoracic surgery in China, August–late 2014. The library came from three nested PCR rounds adapted from ARM-PCR protocols. TCRdb processed the multiplex PCR reads anew with MiXCR; each CDR3 protein has one entry. The data contain tens of thousands of distinct CDR3 sequences, around 77% of them seen just once; the ten biggest clones take up under 9.5%.

The sequence was obtained from a middle-aged woman with non-small cell lung cancer. The sequencing sample was made of lung tumor tissue. This rearrangement joins TRBV11-3 to TRBJ2-5; D remains unclear. The CDR3 loop is CASPESGVVEVQYF. As DNA, the CDR3 is TGTGCCAGCCCCGAAAGTGGGGTCGTAGAGGTCCAGTACTTC. Drawing the rest from reference TRBV11-3 and TRBJ2-5, the complete variable domain is EAGVVQSPRYKIIEKKQPVAFWCNPISGHNTLYWYLQNLGQGPELLIRYENEEAVDDSQLPKDRFSAERLKGVDSTLKIQPAELGDSAVYLCASPESGVVEVQYFGPGTRLLVL.